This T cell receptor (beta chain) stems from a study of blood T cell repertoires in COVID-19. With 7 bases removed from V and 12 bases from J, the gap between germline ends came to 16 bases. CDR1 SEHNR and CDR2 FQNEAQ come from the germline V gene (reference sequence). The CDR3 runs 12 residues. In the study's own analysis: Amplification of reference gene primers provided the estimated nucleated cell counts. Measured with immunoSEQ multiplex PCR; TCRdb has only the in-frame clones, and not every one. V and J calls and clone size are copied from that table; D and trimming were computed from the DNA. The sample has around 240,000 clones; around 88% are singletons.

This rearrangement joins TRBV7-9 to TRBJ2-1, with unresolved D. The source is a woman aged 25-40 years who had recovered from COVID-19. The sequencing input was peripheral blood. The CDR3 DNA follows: TGTGCCAGCACCCCTGACTCGCCTCTGCAGTTCTTC. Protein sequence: CASTPDSPLQFF. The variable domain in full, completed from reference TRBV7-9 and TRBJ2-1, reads DTGVSQNPRHKITKRGQNVTFRCDPISEHNRLYWYRQTLGQGPEFLTYFQNEAQLEKSRLLSDRFSAERPKGSFSTLEIQRTEQGDSAMYLCASTPDSPLQFFGPGTRLTVL.